The next 9 T cell receptor beta chains were all read from a single sample in a study of blood T cell repertoires in COVID-19. The assay was immunoSEQ multiplex PCR, and TCRdb's table has in-frame clones only and misses some. The sample has roughly 400,000 clones; roughly 90% are singletons. Sequences were obtained from PBMCs or T cells enriched from blood (not recorded which). These receptor sequences come from a woman under 40 who had recovered from COVID-19.

The chain recombines TRBV5-1 with TRBJ2-2; no clear D gene. This CDR3 spans 17 amino acids. The V end was cut by 2 bases, the J end by 1 base, with 15 bases between. Germline assignment: CDR1 SGHRS and CDR2 YFSETQ. This CDR3 is CASSFFARSQNTGELFF. Written as DNA, the CDR3 is TGCGCCAGCAGCTTTTTTGCACGGAGCCAGAACACCGGGGAGCTGTTTTTT.

About this clone: Additional DNA sequences in this sample encode the identical CDR3. The chain employs TRBV3-1 (or the pseudogene TRBV3-2) and TRBJ1-5, with D perhaps TRBD1 (5 bases). The length of the CDR3 is 15 residues. Per the germline V gene, CDR1 is LGHDT and CDR2 is YNNKEL (reference sequence). V was cut by 1 base and J by 4 bases, with 11 bases left in between. For the CDR3, the DNA is TGTGCCAGCAGCCAAGGGGGCGGACGGAATCAGCCCCAGCATTTT. Its translation: CASSQGGGRNQPQHF.

This chain links TRBV4-1 with TRBJ2-7; TRBD1 matches at 9 bases. The germline V gene encodes CDR1 MGHRA and CDR2 YSYEKL. The CDR3 consists of 15 residues. V trimming: 1 base; J trimming: 2 bases; junction bases outside the gene matches: 3. The CDR3 loop reads CASSQVGTGPYEQYF. The CDR3 DNA reads as TGCGCCAGCAGCCAAGTTGGGACAGGGCCCTACGAGCAGTACTTC.

The V gene is TRBV7-9, the J gene TRBJ2-1; unclear D gene. V lost 3 bases to trimming and J lost 5 bases, with 8 bases between them. This CDR3 is 13 amino acids long. CDR1 and CDR2 (germline): SEHNR, FQNEAQ (reference sequence). The CDR3 is CASSFSLDNEQFF. The DNA of the CDR3 is TGTGCCAGCAGCTTTTCCCTAGACAATGAGCAGTTCTTC.

This clone was counted a few times. The rearrangement uses TRBV19 and TRBJ1-2; possible D gene TRBD1, 6 bases. Germline CDR1 LNHDA, CDR2 SQIVND (reference sequence). CDR3 size: 18 residues. V gave up 2 bases and J gave up 0 bases, with 19 bases separating them. For the CDR3, the DNA is TGTGCCAGTAGTATAAGAGCGGGACACGCCGATTCTAACTATGGCTACACCTTC. It translates to CASSIRAGHADSNYGYTF.

This chain links TRBV7-8 with TRBJ2-1; 9 bases match TRBD2. The junction had 10 bases not matched to a gene; V was cut back by 8 bases and J by 11 bases. The germline gives CDR1 SGHVS, CDR2 FQNEAQ. There are 13 residues in the CDR3. CDR3 sequence (DNA): TGTGCCAGCCAGCGGCGGGAGGGGGGACAGCAGTTCTTC. This gives the protein CASQRREGGQQFF.

The chain uses TRBV7-9 and TRBJ2-5, with D perhaps TRBD1 (5 bases). The CDR3 sequence is 15 residues long. Per the germline V gene, CDR1 is SEHNR and CDR2 is FQNEAQ (reference sequence). The V end was cut by 1 base, the J end by 3 bases, with 12 bases between. The CDR3 DNA follows: TGTGCCAGCAGCTTAGGACAGAGTAGGAAAGAGACCCAGTACTTC. Translating gives CASSLGQSRKETQYF.

The CDR3 nucleotides read TGTGCCAGCAACAATCTCGACAGATCCTACGAGCAGTACTTC. It translates to CASNNLDRSYEQYF. The chain couples TRBV11-2 to TRBJ2-7, with TRBD1 as a possible D gene (5 bases). V was trimmed by 7 bases and J by 1 base, leaving 14 bases between them. The CDR3 sequence is 14 residues long. Germline V lookup: CDR1 SGHAT, CDR2 FQNNGV.

J is TRBJ2-3 and V is TRBV7-9; 9 bases line up with TRBD2. Trimming removed 0 bases from V and 4 bases from J; junction bases left unmatched: 2. Per the germline V gene, CDR1 is SEHNR and CDR2 is FQNEAQ (reference sequence). This CDR3 has 15 amino acids. CDR3 DNA sequence: TGTGCCAGCAGCTTAGCTAGCGGGAGTGCAGATACGCAGTATTTT. Translation gives CASSLASGSADTQYF.